One and the same sample provided the 3 T cell receptor beta chains below, sequenced in a study of response to subunit inactivated influenza vaccine. TCRdb passed the RT-PCR reads through MiXCR, listing each CDR3 protein once. The repertoire holds some 500,000 distinct CDR3 sequences, with about 25% as singletons. The input for sequencing was CD4+ T cells sorted from PBMCs, taken around 5 days after vaccination. The receptors come from a man aged 50 to 60 who received an inactivated influenza vaccine.

This rearrangement joins TRBV7-2 to TRBJ1-3; possible D gene TRBD1, 5 bases. The germline CDR1 and CDR2 sequences are SGHTA and FQGNSA. The V gene lost 7 bases and the J gene lost 2 bases, with 18 bases spanning the gap. This CDR3 is 16 amino acids long. The CDR3 protein is CASTTQGRGTGNTIYF. CDR3 nucleotides: TGTGCCAGCACCACGCAGGGAAGAGGGACTGGAAACACCATATATTTT. Looking up the rest from reference TRBV7-2 and TRBJ1-3 gives the full variable domain: GAGVSQSPSNKVTEKGKDVELRCDPISGHTALYWYRQSLGQGLEFLIYFQGNSAPDKSGLPSDRFSAERTGGSVSTLTIQRTQQEDSAVYLCASTTQGRGTGNTIYFGEGSWLTVV.

Note on this clonotype: At one end, the junction sequence differs from germline, possibly due to a read error. The V gene is TRBV20-1, the J gene TRBJ2-1; 8 nucleotides align to TRBD2. There are 15 residues in the CDR3. Germline V gene data show CDR1 as DFQATT and CDR2 as SNEGSKA (reference sequence). CDR3 loop: CSARVEGLDYNEQFF. The DNA for the CDR3 is TGTAGTGCTAGAGTTGAGGGACTAGATTACAATGAGCAGTTCTTC.

The V gene is TRBV5-1, the J gene TRBJ2-6, with 7 bases that match TRBD1. Per the germline V gene, CDR1 is SGHRS and CDR2 is YFSETQ. This CDR3 is 16 amino acids long. Losses at the gene ends were 4 bases for V and 9 bases for J; bases not matched to a gene: 13. In DNA form, the CDR3 reads TGCGCCAGCAGCCACGCGACAGGGCCTCACCTCAACGTCCTGACTTTC. Translation: CASSHATGPHLNVLTF.